These T cell receptor beta chains were read from a single sample in a study of T-cell memory formation after mild COVID-19. TCRdb independently ran MiXCR on the 5' RACE reads; one entry per CDR3 protein. The repertoire holds roughly 340,000 distinct CDR3 sequences, about a sixth seen once, with around 22% in the top ten. The material sequenced was PBMCs or a T cell subset sorted from them (not recorded which). These receptors were collected from a man aged 18 to 30 who had mild COVID-19 (a few samples of this study predate the infection). Cell type and time point are not known. CDR3s include the opening cysteine and the closing phenylalanine or tryptophan.

j_gene,v_gene,CDR3aa
TRBJ2-3,TRBV4-2,CASGSGPTDTQYF
TRBJ2-5,TRBV5-1,CASSLVGRGNQETQYF
TRBJ2-1,TRBV10-2,CASSEELAGGYNEQFF
TRBJ2-5,TRBV12-3/TRBV12-4,CASSPPWRGGEETQYF
TRBJ2-6,TRBV18,CASSPVGDSGANVLTF
TRBJ2-7,TRBV13,CASSAGQTYEQYF
TRBJ1-6,TRBV7-2,CASSIQGGDSPLHF
TRBJ2-3,TRBV5-6,CASSSLLAGERDTQYF
TRBJ2-1,TRBV6-5,CASSSGDRYNEQFF
TRBJ2-1,TRBV7-9,CASSLLAGEYNEQFF
TRBJ1-6,TRBV7-9,CASSLRITPLHF
TRBJ2-7,TRBV29-1,CSVAIQGASYEQYF
TRBJ2-2,TRBV29-1,CSVKRGTGELFF
TRBJ1-4,TRBV12-3/TRBV12-4,CASSIGQAQNEKLFF
TRBJ2-3,TRBV5-1,CASSSLAGGATDTQYF
TRBJ2-3,TRBV11-2,CASSPRGSHPDTQYF
TRBJ2-3,TRBV2,CASNRQTDTQYF
TRBJ1-1,TRBV6-2/TRBV6-3,CASSYGAWDTEAFF
TRBJ2-1,TRBV7-2,CASSLGWEDEQFF
TRBJ2-2,TRBV7-2,CASSLGRRTNTGELFF
TRBJ2-5,TRBV4-1,CASSQLRWTGGVQETQYF
TRBJ1-1,TRBV5-1,CASSPHAREAPEAFF
TRBJ1-1,TRBV18,CASSSGTLENTEAFF
TRBJ1-1,TRBV2,CASNIGQLNTEAFF
TRBJ1-5,TRBV23-1,CASNPGLLQPQHF
TRBJ1-5,TRBV20-1,CSARDHRDPSNQPQHF
TRBJ2-1,TRBV12-3/TRBV12-4,CASSFLEGVRNEQFF
TRBJ2-7,TRBV4-3,CASSQDIGAYEQYF
TRBJ2-2,TRBV7-2,CASSLTGGSTGELFF
TRBJ1-1,TRBV3-2,CASSGGERVAFF
TRBJ2-1,TRBV29-1,CSMTSGGASSYNEQFF
TRBJ2-5,TRBV12-3/TRBV12-4,CASSWYQETQYF
TRBJ1-5,TRBV19,CASSIDHGRRPFNQPQHF
TRBJ2-1,TRBV5-1,CASSQGQEQFF
TRBJ2-3,TRBV5-1,CASSSVRGGEYTQYF
TRBJ2-3,TRBV7-8,CASSHQRGGRETQYF
TRBJ2-2,TRBV4-3,CASSQDGGWTGELFF
TRBJ1-5,TRBV12-3/TRBV12-4,CASSLVQSNQPQHF
TRBJ1-5,TRBV20-1,CSAREGGQPQHF
TRBJ1-2,TRBV30,CACPTGRDGYTF
TRBJ2-3,TRBV12-5,CASGLVLGGLQYF
TRBJ1-2,TRBV7-3,CASRFVANYGYTF
TRBJ1-1,TRBV6-5,CASSYSGPQGVYTEAFF
TRBJ1-4,TRBV10-3,CAISSGGEALNEKLFF
TRBJ2-3,TRBV6-6,CASRLAGGGDTQYF
TRBJ2-2,TRBV5-1,CASSDLLTGFTGELFF
TRBJ1-3,TRBV5-6,CASSFAGGNTIYF
TRBJ2-7,TRBV18,CASSPDRSYEQYF
TRBJ2-3,TRBV7-2,CASRPGRGADTQYF
TRBJ1-1,TRBV28,CASSAAGKNTEAFF
TRBJ1-1,TRBV19,CASKRGAEAFF
TRBJ2-5,TRBV27,CASSLSIGGETQYF
TRBJ2-5,TRBV11-2,CASSAMGLVGETQYF
TRBJ1-4,TRBV19,CASSIRDRGGGNEKLFF
TRBJ1-1,TRBV6-2/TRBV6-3,CASTRTGGTEAFF
TRBJ1-3,TRBV6-5,CASSPEGTSGNTIYF
TRBJ1-2,TRBV7-2,CASSIGQGVYGYTF